This paragraph covers one TCR beta chain sequence. The source of the sample is a study of blood T cell repertoires in COVID-19. It was during active infection that Seattle patients were enrolled and then longitudinally followed. The protocol was immunoSEQ multiplex PCR, while the TCRdb copy is restricted to in-frame clones and leaves out a portion. The sample comprises 350,000 to 450,000 clones, 75% to 90% of which are singletons, and about 1.6% rests with the top ten. The germline V and J ends were trimmed by 0 bases and 3 bases, with 18 bases remaining between them. Germline CDR1 and CDR2: LGHDT and YNNKEL (reference sequence). This CDR3 has 18 amino acids.

The clonotype originates from a woman between 35 and 50 years old with COVID-19, enrolled during active disease. The sample was peripheral blood. This chain links TRBV3-1 (or the pseudogene TRBV3-2) with TRBJ1-3; no clear D. Here the CDR3 DNA reads TGTGCCAGCAGCCAAGAAGGAAAATCTGGGCCCAATGGAAACACCATATATTTT. The encoded protein is CASSQEGKSGPNGNTIYF.